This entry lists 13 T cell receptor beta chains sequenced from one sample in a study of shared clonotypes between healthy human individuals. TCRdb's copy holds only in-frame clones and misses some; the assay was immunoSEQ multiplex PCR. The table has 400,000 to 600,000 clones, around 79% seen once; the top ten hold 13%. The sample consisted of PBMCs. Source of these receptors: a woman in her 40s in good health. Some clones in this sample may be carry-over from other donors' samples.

DNA of the CDR3: TGTGCCAGCAGGGCGACAGGTTCGAATGAAAAACTGTTTTTT. Translating it yields CASRATGSNEKLFF. This chain uses TRBV6-5 with TRBJ1-4; weak D call: TRBD1 (6 bases). CDR1 MNHEY and CDR2 SVGAGI come from the germline V gene. V lost 6 bases, J lost 5 bases, and 13 bases lay in between. The CDR3 is made up of 14 amino acids.

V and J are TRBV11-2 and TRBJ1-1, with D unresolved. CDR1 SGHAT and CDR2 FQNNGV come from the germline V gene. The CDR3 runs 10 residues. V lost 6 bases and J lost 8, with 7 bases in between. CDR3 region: CASSIKEAFF. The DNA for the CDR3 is TGTGCCAGCAGTATTAAAGAAGCTTTCTTT.

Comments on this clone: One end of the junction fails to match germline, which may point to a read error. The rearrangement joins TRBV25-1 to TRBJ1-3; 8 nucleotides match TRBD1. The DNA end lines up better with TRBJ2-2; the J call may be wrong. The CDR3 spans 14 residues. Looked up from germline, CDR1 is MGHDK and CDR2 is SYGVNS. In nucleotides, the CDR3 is TGTGCCAGCGGGGACAGGATGAACATCGGGGAGCTGTTTTTT. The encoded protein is CASGDRMNIGELFF.

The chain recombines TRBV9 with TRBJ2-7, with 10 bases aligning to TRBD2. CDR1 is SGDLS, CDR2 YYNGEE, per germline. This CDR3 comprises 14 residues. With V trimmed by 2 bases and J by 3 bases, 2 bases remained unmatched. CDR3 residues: CASSVTSGNYEQYF. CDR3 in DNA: TGTGCCAGCAGCGTTACTAGCGGGAACTACGAGCAGTACTTC.

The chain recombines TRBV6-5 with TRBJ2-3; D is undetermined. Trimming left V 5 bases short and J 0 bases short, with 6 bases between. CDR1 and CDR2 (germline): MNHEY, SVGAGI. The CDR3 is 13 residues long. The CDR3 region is CASSIASTDTQYF. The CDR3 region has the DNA TGTGCCAGCAGTATAGCTAGCACAGATACGCAGTATTTT.

The CDR3 protein is CASSVDPGANTGELFF. The CDR3 DNA reads TGTGCCAGCAGCGTAGATCCGGGAGCGAACACCGGGGAGCTGTTTTTT. The rearrangement uses TRBV9 and TRBJ2-2; possibly TRBD2 for D (6 bases). The CDR3 runs 16 residues. Trimming shortened V by 0 bases and J by 0 bases, and 9 bases separated the two germline ends. CDR1 is SGDLS and CDR2 is YYNGEE in the germline V gene.

CDR3 sequence (DNA): TGTGCCAGCAGCGTAGAAGGACAGGGAGGAAACACCATATATTTT. As protein: CASSVEGQGGNTIYF. This chain uses TRBV9 with TRBJ1-3; 8 bases match TRBD1. The CDR3 spans 15 residues. Losses at the gene ends were 0 bases for V and 4 bases for J; bases not matched to a gene: 3. CDR1 is SGDLS, CDR2 YYNGEE, per germline.

The CDR3 DNA is TGTGCCAGTAGTAGTGTTGGAGACACTGAAGCTTTCTTT. Protein: CASSSVGDTEAFF. The genes are TRBV19 and TRBJ1-1; the D is unclear. V was clipped by 4 bases and J by 3 bases, with 9 bases between them. The germline V gene encodes CDR1 LNHDA and CDR2 SQIVND (reference sequence). The CDR3 loop spans 13 amino acids. The variable domain in full, with the rest retrieved from reference TRBV19 and TRBJ1-1, is DGGITQSPKYLFRKEGQNVTLSCEQNLNHDAMYWYRQDPGQGLRLIYYSQIVNDFQKGDIAEGYSVSREKKESFPLTVTSAQKNPTAFYLCASSSVGDTEAFFGQGTRLTVV.

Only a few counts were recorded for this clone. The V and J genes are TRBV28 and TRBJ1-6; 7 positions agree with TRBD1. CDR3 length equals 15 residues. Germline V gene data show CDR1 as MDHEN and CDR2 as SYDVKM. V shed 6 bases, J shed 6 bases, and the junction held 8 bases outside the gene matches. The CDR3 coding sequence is TGTGCCAGCAGGTCCTGGGCAGGGGGTAATTCACCCCTCCACTTT. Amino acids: CASRSWAGGNSPLHF. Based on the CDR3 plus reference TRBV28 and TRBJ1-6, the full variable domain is DVKVTQSSRYLVKRTGEKVFLECVQDMDHENMFWYRQDPGLGLRLIYFSYDVKMKEKGDIPEGYSVSREKKERFSLILESASTNQTSMYLCASRSWAGGNSPLHFGNGTRLTVT.

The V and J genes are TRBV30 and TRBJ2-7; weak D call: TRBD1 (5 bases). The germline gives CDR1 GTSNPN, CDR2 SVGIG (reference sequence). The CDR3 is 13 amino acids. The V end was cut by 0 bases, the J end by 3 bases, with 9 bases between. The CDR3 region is CAWSVQGLYEQYF. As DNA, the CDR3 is TGTGCCTGGAGTGTGCAGGGCCTCTACGAGCAGTACTTC.

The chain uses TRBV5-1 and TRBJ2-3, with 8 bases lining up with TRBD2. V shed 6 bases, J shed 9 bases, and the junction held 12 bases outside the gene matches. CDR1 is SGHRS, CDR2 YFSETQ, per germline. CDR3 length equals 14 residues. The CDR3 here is CASNDGGRSGTQYF. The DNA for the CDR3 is TGCGCCAGCAACGACGGCGGGAGGTCGGGAACGCAGTATTTT.

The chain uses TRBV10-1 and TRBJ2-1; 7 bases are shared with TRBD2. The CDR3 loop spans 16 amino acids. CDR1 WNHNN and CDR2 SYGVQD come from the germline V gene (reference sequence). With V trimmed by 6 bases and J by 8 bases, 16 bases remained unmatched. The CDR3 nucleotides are TGCGCCAGCAGCGCCGCCGGAGGACTAGTGGTCCATGAGCAGTTCTTC. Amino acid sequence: CASSAAGGLVVHEQFF.

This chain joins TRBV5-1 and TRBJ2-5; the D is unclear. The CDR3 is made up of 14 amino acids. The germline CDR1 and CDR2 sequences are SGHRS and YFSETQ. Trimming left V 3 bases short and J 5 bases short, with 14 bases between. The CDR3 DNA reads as TGCGCCAGCAGCTCCGGATTGGCGAGCGAGACCCAGTACTTC. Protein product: CASSSGLASETQYF.